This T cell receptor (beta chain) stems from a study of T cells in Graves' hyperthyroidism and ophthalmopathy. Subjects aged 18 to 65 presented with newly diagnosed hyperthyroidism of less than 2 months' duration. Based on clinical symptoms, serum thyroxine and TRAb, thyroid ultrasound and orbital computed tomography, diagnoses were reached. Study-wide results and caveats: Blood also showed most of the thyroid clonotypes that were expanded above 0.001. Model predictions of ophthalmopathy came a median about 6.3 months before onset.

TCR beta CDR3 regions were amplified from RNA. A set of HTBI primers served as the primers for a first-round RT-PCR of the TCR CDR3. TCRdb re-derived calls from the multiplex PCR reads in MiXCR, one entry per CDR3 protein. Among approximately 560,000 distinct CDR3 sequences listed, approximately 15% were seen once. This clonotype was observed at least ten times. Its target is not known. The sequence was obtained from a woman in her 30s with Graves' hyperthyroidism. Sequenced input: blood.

Written as DNA, the CDR3 is TGTGCCAGCAGTGACAGTCCCAACTCAAACTATGGCTACACCTTC. Its translation is CASSDSPNSNYGYTF. The gene calls are TRBV6-1 and TRBJ1-2; no clear D gene. The V gene lost 3 bases and the J gene lost 2 bases, with 13 bases spanning the gap. The CDR3 sequence is 15 residues long. Germline assignment: CDR1 MNHNS and CDR2 SASEGT.